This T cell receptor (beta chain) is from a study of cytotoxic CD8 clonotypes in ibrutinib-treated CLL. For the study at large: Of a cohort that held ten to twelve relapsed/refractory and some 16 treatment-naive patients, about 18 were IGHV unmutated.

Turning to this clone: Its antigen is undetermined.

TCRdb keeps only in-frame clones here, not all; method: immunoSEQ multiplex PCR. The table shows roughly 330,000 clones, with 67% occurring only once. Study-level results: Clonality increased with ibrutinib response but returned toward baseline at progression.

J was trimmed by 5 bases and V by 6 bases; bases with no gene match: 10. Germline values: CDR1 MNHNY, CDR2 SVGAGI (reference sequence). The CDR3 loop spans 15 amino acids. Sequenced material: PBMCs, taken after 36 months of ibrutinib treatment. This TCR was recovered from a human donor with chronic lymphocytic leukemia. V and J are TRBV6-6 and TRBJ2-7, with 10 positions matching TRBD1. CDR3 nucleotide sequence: TGTGCCAGCAGATCCCCGACAGGGGGCCTGGACGAGCAGTACTTC. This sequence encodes CASRSPTGGLDEQYF.